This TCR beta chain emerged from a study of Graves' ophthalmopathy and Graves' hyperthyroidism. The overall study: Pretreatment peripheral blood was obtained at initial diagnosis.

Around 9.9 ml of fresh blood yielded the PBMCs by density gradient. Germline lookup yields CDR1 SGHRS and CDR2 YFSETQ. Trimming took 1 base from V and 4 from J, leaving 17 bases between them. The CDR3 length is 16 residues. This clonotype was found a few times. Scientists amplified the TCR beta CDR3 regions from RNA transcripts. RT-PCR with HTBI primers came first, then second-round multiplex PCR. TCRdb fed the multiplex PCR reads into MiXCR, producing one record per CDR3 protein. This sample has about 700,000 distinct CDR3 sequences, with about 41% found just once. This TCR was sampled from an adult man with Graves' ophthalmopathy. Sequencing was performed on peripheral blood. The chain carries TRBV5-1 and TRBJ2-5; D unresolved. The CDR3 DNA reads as TGCGCCAGCAGCTTGCCTCTTGGACGGCCCCCAGAGACCCAGTACTTC. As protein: CASSLPLGRPPETQYF.